Below are 4 T cell receptor beta chains sequenced from a single sample in a study of T cell responses to AZD1222 COVID-19 vaccine. Libraries were prepared by immunoSEQ multiplex PCR; TCRdb keeps only in-frame clonotypes and omits some of them. The profile shows approximately 100,000 clones, around 90% of them singletons. The specimen was peripheral blood, collected 28 days after the second AZD1222 dose. Receptor source: an adult who received the AZD1222 COVID-19 vaccine.

This clone has a single count. V is TRBV20-1 and J is TRBJ2-7; TRBD2 is a possible D gene (5 bases). CDR3 length equals 13 residues. The germline gives CDR1 DFQATT, CDR2 SNEGSKA (reference sequence). V was trimmed by 3 bases and J by 1 base, leaving 10 bases between them. The DNA for the CDR3 is TGCAGTGCTAGTTACACTAGTTCCTACGAGCAGTACTTC. This encodes CSASYTSSYEQYF.

The V call is TRBV29-1, the J call TRBJ2-3; 11 positions agree with TRBD2. The CDR3 has 15 amino acids. Losses at the gene ends were 4 bases for V and 2 bases for J; bases not matched to a gene: 5. Germline CDR1 SQVTM, CDR2 ANQGSEA. CDR3 coding DNA: TGCAGCGTTGGTAGCGGGAGGGCGCTCACAGATACGCAGTATTTT. It translates to CSVGSGRALTDTQYF.

Points on this clone: Other DNA sequences in the same sample also yield this CDR3. CDR3 residues: CASSSQGAAYEQYF. In nucleotides, the CDR3 is TGTGCCAGCAGCTCCCAGGGGGCTGCGTACGAGCAGTACTTC. The gene calls are TRBV7-2 and TRBJ2-7; 8 nucleotides match TRBD1. This CDR3 spans 14 amino acids. Germline loops: CDR1 SGHTA, CDR2 FQGNSA. J was trimmed by 4 bases and V by 4 bases; bases with no gene match: 6.

The J gene is TRBJ2-3, the V gene TRBV6-5; TRBD1 might be the D (5 bases). Germline lookup yields CDR1 MNHEY and CDR2 SVGAGI. The ends were cut back, 4 bases at V and 3 bases at J, with 17 bases in the middle. This CDR3 spans 16 amino acids. Here the CDR3 reads CASSSRQRKGTDTQYF. CDR3 coding DNA: TGTGCCAGCAGTTCTCGGCAGAGAAAGGGGACAGATACGCAGTATTTT.